This TCR beta chain was obtained from a study of blood T cell repertoires in COVID-19. With V trimmed by 6 bases and J by 1 base, 6 bases remained unmatched. Per germline, CDR1 MNHNS and CDR2 SASEGT. There are 15 residues in the CDR3. Produced via immunoSEQ multiplex PCR; TCRdb's table is partial and in-frame only. The data contain under 200,000 clones, over 80% of them singletons. The sample consisted of peripheral blood. The clonotype was recovered from a woman aged 55 to 70 with COVID-19, enrolled during active disease. This chain connects TRBV6-1 to TRBJ2-5, with 9 bases matching TRBD2. The CDR3 here is CASRDSGGIQETQYF. The CDR3 region has the DNA TGTGCCAGCAGAGATAGCGGGGGCATCCAAGAGACCCAGTACTTC.